The 9 T cell receptor beta chains below all came from one sample that was sequenced in a study of pediatric ulcerative colitis. Here immunoSEQ multiplex PCR was the method, and the copy in TCRdb shows in-frame clones only, minus some. The profile shows 30,000 to 35,000 clones, about 81% of them singletons. The rectum was sampled with one to two pinch biopsies at colonoscopy. What was sequenced was gut tissue. All receptors derive from a boy younger than 18 with mild ulcerative colitis.

The chain carries TRBV19 and TRBJ1-2, with no clear D. Germline V gene lookup returns CDR1 LNHDA and CDR2 SQIVND (reference sequence). The CDR3 consists of 15 residues. Trimming took off 6 bases at V and 4 bases at J, with 18 bases between the two ends. Here the CDR3 DNA reads TGTGCCAGTAGCCTCCGGAGTTTGGGCTTCTATGGCTACACCTTC. The encoded protein is CASSLRSLGFYGYTF.

The V call is TRBV29-1, the J call TRBJ2-3; D may match TRBD1 or TRBD2 (6 bases each). CDR3 size: 11 residues. V lost 7 bases and J lost 8, with 13 bases in between. The germline CDR1 and CDR2 sequences are SQVTM and ANQGSEA. This CDR3 is CSASRGRTQYF. The DNA for the CDR3 is TGCAGCGCCAGCCGGGGGCGTACGCAGTATTTT.

V usage is TRBV30 and J usage is TRBJ2-1, with D perhaps matching TRBD2 (5 bases). Germline V gives CDR1 GTSNPN, CDR2 SVGIG (reference sequence). V was clipped by 1 base and J by 10 bases, with 8 bases between them. CDR3 length: 11 amino acids. CDR3 protein: CAWSGGPEQFF. The CDR3 nucleotides are TGTGCCTGGAGTGGAGGGCCCGAGCAGTTCTTC.

The V and J genes are TRBV6-6 and TRBJ2-7; D gene uncertain. This CDR3 has 13 residues. Looked up from germline, CDR1 is MNHNY and CDR2 is SVGAGI (reference sequence). The V and J ends lost 5 bases and 2 bases respectively, with 10 bases between them. The CDR3 DNA sequence: TGTGCCAGCAGTCGGGCCTCCCCCTACGAGCAGTACTTC. Amino acid sequence: CASSRASPYEQYF.

J is TRBJ2-7 and V is TRBV21-1; TRBD2 was called by the table and not checked on the DNA. TRBV21-1 is termed a pseudogene. The CDR3 consists of 17 residues. DNA for the CDR3: TGTGCCAGCAGCAAACTTCCCGAGGCTCCGCGGGGACTCGAGCAGTACTTC. Translation gives CASSKLPEAPRGLEQYF.

The chain couples TRBV10-3 to TRBJ2-2, with D possibly matching TRBD1 (6 bases). The CDR3 runs to 15 residues. The ends were cut back, 6 bases at V and 0 bases at J, with 11 bases in the middle. Germline V CDR1 and CDR2: ENHRY, SYGVKD. CDR3 in DNA: TGTGCCATCAGATCGGACAGAACGAACACCGGGGAGCTGTTTTTT. Its protein is CAIRSDRTNTGELFF.

This clone was observed a handful of times. The V call is TRBV27, the J call TRBJ1-2; the match to TRBD1 covers 8 bases. Trimming took 6 bases from V and 7 from J; bases not matched to a gene: 7. CDR1 is MNHEY and CDR2 is SMNVEV in the germline V gene (reference sequence). The CDR3 runs 13 residues. CDR3 residues: CASSDRGGVGYTF. CDR3 nucleotides: TGTGCCAGCAGCGACAGGGGAGGAGTTGGCTACACCTTC.

The chain has TRBV6-6 and TRBJ2-5, with 7 bases fitting TRBD1. This CDR3 region has 11 residues. V shed 9 bases and J 4 bases; nucleotides not matched to a gene: 2. Germline values: CDR1 MNHNY, CDR2 SVGAGI (reference sequence). The CDR3 is CASSGGETQYF. The CDR3 bases are TGTGCCAGTTCAGGGGGAGAGACCCAGTACTTC.

J is TRBJ2-3 and V is TRBV11-2; 9 nucleotides agree with TRBD2. The germline V gene has CDR1 SGHAT and CDR2 FQNNGV. This CDR3 has 18 residues. J lost 4 bases, V lost 5 bases, and 16 bases had no gene match. The chain's CDR3 is CASSASVVRGGQADTQYF. CDR3 DNA: TGTGCCAGCAGCGCCTCGGTAGTGCGGGGGGGCCAGGCAGATACGCAGTATTTT.